This T cell receptor (beta chain) was documented in a study of response to subunit inactivated influenza vaccine. MiXCR, applied by TCRdb to the RT-PCR reads, yields one record per CDR3 protein. The data contain 150,000 or so distinct CDR3 sequences, roughly 10% of them singletons. The germline V and J ends were trimmed by 4 bases and 7 bases, with 13 bases remaining between them. Germline V gives CDR1 LNHDA, CDR2 SQIVND (reference sequence). This CDR3 is built from 13 residues. Sample: CD8+ T cells sorted from PBMCs, taken 23 to 25 months after vaccination. This receptor was obtained from a man aged 45-69 years who received an inactivated influenza vaccine. The chain recombines TRBV19 with TRBJ1-1; D uncertain. CDR3 amino acids: CASSKHSADEAFF. The CDR3 DNA follows: TGTGCCAGTAGTAAGCATTCGGCGGATGAAGCTTTCTTT. Full variable domain (remainder filled in from reference TRBV19 and TRBJ1-1): DGGITQSPKYLFRKEGQNVTLSCEQNLNHDAMYWYRQDPGQGLRLIYYSQIVNDFQKGDIAEGYSVSREKKESFPLTVTSAQKNPTAFYLCASSKHSADEAFFGQGTRLTVV.